This T cell receptor (beta chain) was identified during a study of blood T cells in healthy people across ages. The CDR3 has 16 amino acids. CDR1 is SEHNR, CDR2 FQNEAQ, per germline (reference sequence). Trimming left V 3 bases short and J 3 bases short, with 15 bases between. Combining a sample-barcoded 5' primer with a J-beta primer mix, a second PCR ran for roughly 6 to 12 cycles. TCRdb reprocessed the 5' RACE reads with MiXCR, giving one entry per CDR3 protein. The profile shows 1,500,000 or so distinct CDR3 sequences, roughly 60% of them singletons. Study outcomes and limitations: Unknown CMV status may confound age-related changes in expanded clones. Observed TCR beta diversity showed a strong correlation with the percentage of naive T cells as measured by flow cytometry.

On this clonotype itself: Its target is unknown.

This TCR came from a man between 18 and 29 years old in good health. This sequence joins TRBV7-9 and TRBJ2-4, with TRBD2 as a possible D gene (6 bases). The sequencing sample was made of blood. Here the CDR3 reads CASSFGGGTVKNIQYF. As DNA, the CDR3 is TGTGCCAGCAGCTTTGGAGGCGGGACGGTCAAAAACATTCAGTACTTC.